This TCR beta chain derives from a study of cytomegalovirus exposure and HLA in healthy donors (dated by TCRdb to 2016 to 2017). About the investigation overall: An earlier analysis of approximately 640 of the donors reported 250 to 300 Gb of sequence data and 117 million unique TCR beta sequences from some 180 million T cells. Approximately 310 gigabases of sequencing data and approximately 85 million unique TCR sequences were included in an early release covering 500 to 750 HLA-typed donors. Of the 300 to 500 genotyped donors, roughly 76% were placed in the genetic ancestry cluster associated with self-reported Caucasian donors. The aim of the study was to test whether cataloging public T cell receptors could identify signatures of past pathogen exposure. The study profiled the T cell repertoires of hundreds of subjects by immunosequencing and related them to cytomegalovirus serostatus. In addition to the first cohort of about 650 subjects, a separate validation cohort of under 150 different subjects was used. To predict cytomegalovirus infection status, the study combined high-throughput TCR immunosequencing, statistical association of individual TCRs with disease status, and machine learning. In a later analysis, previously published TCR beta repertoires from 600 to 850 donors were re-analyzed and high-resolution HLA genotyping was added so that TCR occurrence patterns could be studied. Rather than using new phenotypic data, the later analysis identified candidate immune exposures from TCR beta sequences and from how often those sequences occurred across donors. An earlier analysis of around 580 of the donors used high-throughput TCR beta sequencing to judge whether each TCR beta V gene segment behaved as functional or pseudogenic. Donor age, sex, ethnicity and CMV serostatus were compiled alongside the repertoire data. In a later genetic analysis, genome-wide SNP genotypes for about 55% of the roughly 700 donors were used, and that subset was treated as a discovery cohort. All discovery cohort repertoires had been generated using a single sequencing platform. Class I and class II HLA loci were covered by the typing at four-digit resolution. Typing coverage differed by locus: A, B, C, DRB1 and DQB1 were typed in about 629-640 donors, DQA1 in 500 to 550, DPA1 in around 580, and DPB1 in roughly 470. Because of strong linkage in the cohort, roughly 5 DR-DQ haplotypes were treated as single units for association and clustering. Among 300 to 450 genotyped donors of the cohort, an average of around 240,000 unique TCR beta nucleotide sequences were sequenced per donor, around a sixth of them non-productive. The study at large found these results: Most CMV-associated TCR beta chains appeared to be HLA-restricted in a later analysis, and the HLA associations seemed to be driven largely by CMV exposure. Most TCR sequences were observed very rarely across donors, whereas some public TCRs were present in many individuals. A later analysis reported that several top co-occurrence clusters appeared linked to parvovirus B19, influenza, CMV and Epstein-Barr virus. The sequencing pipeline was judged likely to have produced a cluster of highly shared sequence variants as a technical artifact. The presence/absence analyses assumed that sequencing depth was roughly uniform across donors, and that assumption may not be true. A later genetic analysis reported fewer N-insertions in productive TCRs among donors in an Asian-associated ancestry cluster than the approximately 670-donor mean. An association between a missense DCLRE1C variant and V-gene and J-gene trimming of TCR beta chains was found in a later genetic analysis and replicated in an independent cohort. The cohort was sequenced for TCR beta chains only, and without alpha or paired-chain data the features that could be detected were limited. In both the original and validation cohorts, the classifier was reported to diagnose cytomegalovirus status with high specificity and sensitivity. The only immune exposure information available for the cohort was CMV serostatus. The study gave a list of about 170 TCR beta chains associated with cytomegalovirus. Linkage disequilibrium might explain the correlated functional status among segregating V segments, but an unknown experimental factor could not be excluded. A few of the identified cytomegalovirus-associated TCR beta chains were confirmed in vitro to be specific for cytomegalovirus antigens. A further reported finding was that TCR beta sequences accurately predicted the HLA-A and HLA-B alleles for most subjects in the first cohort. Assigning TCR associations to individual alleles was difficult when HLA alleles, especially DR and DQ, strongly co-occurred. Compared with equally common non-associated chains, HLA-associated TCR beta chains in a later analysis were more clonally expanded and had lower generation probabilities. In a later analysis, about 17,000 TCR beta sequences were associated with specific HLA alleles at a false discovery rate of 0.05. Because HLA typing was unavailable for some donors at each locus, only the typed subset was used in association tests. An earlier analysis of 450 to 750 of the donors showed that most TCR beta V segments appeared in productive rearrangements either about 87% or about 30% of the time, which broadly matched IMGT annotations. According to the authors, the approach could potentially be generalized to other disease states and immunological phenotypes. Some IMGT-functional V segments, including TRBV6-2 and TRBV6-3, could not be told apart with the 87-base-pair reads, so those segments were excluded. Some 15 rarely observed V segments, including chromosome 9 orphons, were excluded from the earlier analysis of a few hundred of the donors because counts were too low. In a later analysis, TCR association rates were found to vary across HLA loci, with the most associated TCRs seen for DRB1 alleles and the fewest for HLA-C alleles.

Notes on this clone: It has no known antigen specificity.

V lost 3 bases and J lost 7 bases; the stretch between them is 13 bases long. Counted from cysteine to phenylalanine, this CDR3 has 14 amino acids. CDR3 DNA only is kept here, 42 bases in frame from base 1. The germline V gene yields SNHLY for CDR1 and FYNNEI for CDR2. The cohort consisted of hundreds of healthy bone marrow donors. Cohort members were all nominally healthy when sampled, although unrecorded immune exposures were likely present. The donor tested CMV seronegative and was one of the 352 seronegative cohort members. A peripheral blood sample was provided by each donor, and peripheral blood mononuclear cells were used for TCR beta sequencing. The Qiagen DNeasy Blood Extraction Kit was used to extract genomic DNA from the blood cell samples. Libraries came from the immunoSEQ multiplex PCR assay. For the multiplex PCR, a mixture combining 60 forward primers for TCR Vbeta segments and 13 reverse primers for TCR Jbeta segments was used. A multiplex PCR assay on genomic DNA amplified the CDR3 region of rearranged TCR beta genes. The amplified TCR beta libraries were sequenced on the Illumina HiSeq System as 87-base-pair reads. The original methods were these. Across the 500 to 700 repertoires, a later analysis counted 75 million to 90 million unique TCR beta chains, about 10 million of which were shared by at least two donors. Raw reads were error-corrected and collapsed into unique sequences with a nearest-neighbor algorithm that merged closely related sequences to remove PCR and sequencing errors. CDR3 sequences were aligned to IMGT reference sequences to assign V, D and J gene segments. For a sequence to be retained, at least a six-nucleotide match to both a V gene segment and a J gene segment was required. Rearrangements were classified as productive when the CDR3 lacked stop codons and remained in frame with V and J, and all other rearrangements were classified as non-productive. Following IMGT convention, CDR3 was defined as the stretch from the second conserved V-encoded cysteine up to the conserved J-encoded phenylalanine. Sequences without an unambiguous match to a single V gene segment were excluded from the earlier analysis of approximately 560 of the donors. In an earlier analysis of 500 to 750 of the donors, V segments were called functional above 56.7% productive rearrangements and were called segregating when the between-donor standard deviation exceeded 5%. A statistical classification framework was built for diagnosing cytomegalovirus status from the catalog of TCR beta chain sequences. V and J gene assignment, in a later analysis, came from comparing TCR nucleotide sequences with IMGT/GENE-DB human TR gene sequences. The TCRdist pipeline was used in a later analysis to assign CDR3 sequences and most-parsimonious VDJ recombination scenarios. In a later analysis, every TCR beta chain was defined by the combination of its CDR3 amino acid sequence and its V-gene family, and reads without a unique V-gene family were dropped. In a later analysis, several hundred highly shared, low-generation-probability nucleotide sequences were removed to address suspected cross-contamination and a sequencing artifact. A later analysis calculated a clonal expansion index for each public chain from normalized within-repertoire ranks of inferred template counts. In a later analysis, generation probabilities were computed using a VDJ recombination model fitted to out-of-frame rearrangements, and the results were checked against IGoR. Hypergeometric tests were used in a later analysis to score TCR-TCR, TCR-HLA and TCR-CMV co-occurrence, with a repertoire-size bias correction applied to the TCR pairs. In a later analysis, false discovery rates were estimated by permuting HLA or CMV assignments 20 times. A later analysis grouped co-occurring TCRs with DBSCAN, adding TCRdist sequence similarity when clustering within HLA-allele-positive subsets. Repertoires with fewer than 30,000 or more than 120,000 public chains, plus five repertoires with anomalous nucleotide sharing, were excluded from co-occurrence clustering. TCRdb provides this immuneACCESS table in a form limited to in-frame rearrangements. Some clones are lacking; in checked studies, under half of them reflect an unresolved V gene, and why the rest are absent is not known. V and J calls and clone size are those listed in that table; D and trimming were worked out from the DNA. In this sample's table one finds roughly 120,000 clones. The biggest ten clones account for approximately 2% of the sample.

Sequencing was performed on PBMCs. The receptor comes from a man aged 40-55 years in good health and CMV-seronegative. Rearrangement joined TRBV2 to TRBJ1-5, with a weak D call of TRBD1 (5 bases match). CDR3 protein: CASSDRREGQPQHF. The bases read TGTGCCAGCAGTGATCGCAGGGAGGGGCAGCCCCAGCATTTT.